Here is one T cell receptor (beta chain) with its context. The target antigen is unknown. The source of the sample is a study of cytomegalovirus exposure and HLA in healthy donors. Study-wide findings and caveats: Within an earlier analysis, most TCR beta V segments proved productive either about 87% or about 30% of the time. A later analysis linked some 17,000 TCR beta sequences to HLA alleles at 0.05 false discovery rate. Among CMV-associated TCR beta chains, most appeared HLA-restricted in a later analysis.

The PCR ran on 60 Vbeta and 13 Jbeta primers. The assay was immunoSEQ multiplex PCR, and TCRdb's table has in-frame clones only and misses some. Seen here are some 130,000 clones, approximately 9% observed once, and the top ten hold more than 6.5%. The CDR3 runs 15 residues. Germline V gives CDR1 SGHRS, CDR2 YFSETQ. V gave up 0 bases and J gave up 9 bases, with 13 bases separating them. V and J are TRBV5-1 and TRBJ1-6; weak D call: TRBD1 (5 bases). The specimen was PBMCs. The clonotype originates from a woman in her thirties or forties in good health and CMV-seropositive. CDR3 in amino acids: CASSLDSGSASPLHF. CDR3 in DNA: TGCGCCAGCAGCTTGGATTCAGGGTCCGCTTCACCCCTCCACTTT.